This passage covers 19 T cell receptor beta chains from one sample sequenced in a study of CD8 T cells in ankylosing spondylitis. One entry per CDR3 protein, called by TCRdb with MiXCR from the 5' RACE reads. The data contain about 130,000 distinct CDR3 sequences, approximately 13% of them singletons. The sample taken for sequencing was blood, either unsorted or a sorted T cell fraction (not recorded which). Receptor source: a female donor with ankylosing spondylitis or in good health (not recorded which).

V and J are TRBV14 and TRBJ2-7; D gene ambiguous. The CDR3 contains 16 residues. Germline V gives CDR1 SGHDN, CDR2 FVKESK. V shed 0 bases and J shed 4 bases, with 16 bases lying between them. CDR3 DNA: TGTGCCAGCAGCCAAGACCACACGGTTATTGAGTACGAGCAGTACTTC. It encodes CASSQDHTVIEYEQYF.

This clonotype was picked up a small number of times. The genes are TRBV7-9 and TRBJ2-5, with a weak D call TRBD1 (6 bases). The germline CDR1 and CDR2 sequences are SEHNR and FQNEAQ (reference sequence). The CDR3 spans 14 residues. V was trimmed by 6 bases and J by 5 bases, leaving 16 bases between them. CDR3 nucleotide sequence: TGTGCCAGCAGTTTCATTAACAGGGCGGAGACCCAGTACTTC. It is translated as CASSFINRAETQYF. Filled out from reference TRBV7-9 and TRBJ2-5, the complete variable domain reads DTGVSQNPRHKITKRGQNVTFRCDPISEHNRLYWYRQTLGQGPEFLTYFQNEAQLEKSRLLSDRFSAERPKGSFSTLEIQRTEQGDSAMYLCASSFINRAETQYFGPGTRLLVL.

V and J are TRBV7-8 and TRBJ2-3; 10 bases match TRBD2. From germline, CDR1 is SGHVS and CDR2 FQNEAQ. Losses at the gene ends were 5 bases for V and 0 bases for J; bases not matched to a gene: 11. CDR3 length: 18 amino acids. The CDR3 DNA reads TGTGCCAGCAGCCAGAGGCCTAGCGGGGGCCCTAGCACAGATACGCAGTATTTT. This codes for CASSQRPSGGPSTDTQYF. The whole variable domain, remainder taken from reference TRBV7-8 and TRBJ2-3, is GAGVSQSPRYKVAKRGQDVALRCDPISGHVSLFWYQQALGQGPEFLTYFQNEAQLDKSGLPSDRFFAERPEGSVSTLKIQRTQQEDSAVYLCASSQRPSGGPSTDTQYFGPGTRLTVL.

There are many counts of this clonotype. This chain links TRBV5-1 with TRBJ2-2, with a tentative D call TRBD1 (6 bases). V lost 5 bases and J lost 6, with 17 bases in between. Per the germline V gene, CDR1 is SGHRS and CDR2 is YFSETQ. This CDR3 is 15 amino acids long. The CDR3 sequence: CASRNEGQFAGELFF. The CDR3 nucleotides are TGCGCCAGCAGGAACGAAGGACAGTTTGCCGGGGAGCTGTTTTTT.

This clonotype was seen ten or more times. The rearrangement uses TRBV13 and TRBJ2-7; 7 bases line up with TRBD2. The germline V gene has CDR1 PRHDT and CDR2 FYEKMQ (reference sequence). The CDR3 contains 18 residues. The V segment lost 2 bases and the J segment 2 bases; nucleotides outside the gene matches: 15. The CDR3 nucleotides are TGTGCCAGCAGCTTACCTCTTTGGACGGGGGGAATGGCCTACGAGCAGTACTTC. Translating gives CASSLPLWTGGMAYEQYF.

This clonotype came up many times. The rearrangement joins TRBV20-1 to TRBJ2-6; D remains ambiguous. The V and J ends lost 3 bases and 4 bases respectively, with 10 bases between them. The CDR3 has 14 residues. Germline V gene sequence: CDR1 DFQATT, CDR2 SNEGSKA (reference sequence). The CDR3 nucleotides read TGCAGTGCTAGCCGGCAGACCGGGGCCAACGTCCTGACTTTC. It codes for CSASRQTGANVLTF.

This clonotype has only a few counts. The V gene is TRBV29-1, the J gene TRBJ2-1; TRBD1 agrees at 9 bases. The CDR3 has 16 residues. Trimming at V came to 5 bases and at J to 5 bases, leaving 13 bases not matched to a gene. CDR1 and CDR2 from the germline V gene are SQVTM and ANQGSEA. CDR3 sequence reads: CSVQRRGTGTNNEQFF. The CDR3, as DNA: TGCAGCGTTCAACGGAGAGGGACAGGGACCAACAATGAGCAGTTCTTC.

V gene TRBV5-1 combines with J gene TRBJ1-1, with D possibly being TRBD1 (6 bases). The V gene's germline CDR1 is SGHRS and CDR2 YFSETQ. V lost 4 bases to trimming and J lost 1 base, with 17 bases between them. This CDR3 region has 16 residues. The CDR3, as DNA: TGCGCCAGCAGCCCCCGGGGGGGCGTCCAGAACACTGAAGCTTTCTTT. Its protein product is CASSPRGGVQNTEAFF. The full variable domain, in which reference TRBV5-1 and TRBJ1-1 provide the parts outside the CDR3, is KAGVTQTPRYLIKTRGQQVTLSCSPISGHRSVSWYQQTPGQGLQFLFEYFSETQRNKGNFPGRFSGRQFSNSRSEMNVSTLELGDSALYLCASSPRGGVQNTEAFFGQGTRLTVV.

This clonotype was recorded at least ten times. V usage is TRBV12-3 or TRBV12-4 and J usage is TRBJ2-1, with D hard to call. V gave up 7 bases and J gave up 8 bases, with 9 bases separating them. This CDR3 has 11 amino acids. CDR3 region: CASTHSYEQFF. The CDR3, as DNA: TGTGCCAGCACCCACTCTTATGAGCAGTTCTTC.

The chain is built from TRBV7-2 and TRBJ2-7; 12 bases agree with TRBD2. Germline values: CDR1 SGHTA, CDR2 FQGNSA. The CDR3 spans 15 residues. After removal of 3 bases from V and 6 bases from J, the junction contained 6 bases not matched to a gene. The CDR3 spells CASSFTSGRRGEQYF. The CDR3 coding sequence is TGTGCCAGCAGCTTTACTAGCGGGAGGAGGGGCGAGCAGTACTTC.

This clonotype was seen a handful of times. The rearrangement uses TRBV20-1 and TRBJ2-5, with D perhaps TRBD2 (6 bases). CDR1 is DFQATT and CDR2 is SNEGSKA in the germline V gene (reference sequence). The V gene lost 0 bases and the J gene lost 2 bases, with 16 bases spanning the gap. This CDR3 region has 16 residues. The CDR3 reads CSARDLAGTDQETQYF. CDR3 nucleotides: TGCAGTGCTAGAGATCTTGCGGGGACCGATCAAGAGACCCAGTACTTC.

Details on this clonotype: A much larger clone sits a single nucleotide away, making a read error possible. This chain uses TRBV7-8 with TRBJ2-3, with a possible D match to TRBD1 (6 bases). V was trimmed by 3 bases and J by 1 base, leaving 8 bases between them. Germline V gene sequence: CDR1 SGHVS, CDR2 FQNEAQ. CDR3 length: 14 amino acids. Here the CDR3 reads CASSFNRGTDTQYF. Here the CDR3 DNA reads TGTGCCAGCAGCTTTAACAGGGGCACAGATACGCAGTATTTT.

The genes are TRBV7-9 and TRBJ1-4, with unresolved D. The CDR3 has 15 amino acids. V lost 5 bases to trimming and J lost 3 bases, with 13 bases between them. Germline CDR1 is SEHNR and CDR2 is FQNEAQ (reference sequence). This CDR3 reads CASSLGRVANEKLFF. The CDR3 bases are TGTGCCAGCAGCCTAGGGAGGGTTGCTAATGAAAAACTGTTTTTT.

The J gene is TRBJ2-7, the V gene TRBV5-1; D is tentatively TRBD1 or TRBD2 (5 bases each). CDR3 length: 13 amino acids. V gave up 4 bases and J gave up 4 bases, with 12 bases separating them. Germline V gene data show CDR1 as SGHRS and CDR2 as YFSETQ. This chain's CDR3 is CASSEGSEYEQYF. CDR3 sequence (DNA): TGCGCCAGCAGCGAGGGGAGTGAGTACGAGCAGTACTTC.

This clonotype was detected many times. The J gene is TRBJ1-5, the V gene TRBV20-1; 9 bases match TRBD1. V was pared by 6 bases and J by 5 bases, with 14 bases of the junction left unmatched. CDR3 length equals 16 residues. The germline CDR1 and CDR2 sequences are DFQATT and SNEGSKA (reference sequence). The CDR3 coding sequence is TGCAGTGCCATTTCCCGGGACAGGGCCCTTGATCAGCCCCAGCATTTT. It codes for CSAISRDRALDQPQHF.

This clonotype was seen ten or more times. The rearrangement links TRBV5-1 to TRBJ2-3; D perhaps matches TRBD1 (6 bases). Trimming took off 4 bases at V and 1 base at J, with 10 bases between the two ends. CDR1 is SGHRS and CDR2 is YFSETQ in the germline V gene. The CDR3 runs 14 residues. The DNA for the CDR3 is TGCGCCAGCAGCCCGGGACAAGGCACAGATACGCAGTATTTT. This codes for CASSPGQGTDTQYF.

This clonotype has at least ten counts. Here the CDR3 reads CATLGKQASSYNEQFF. CDR3 DNA: TGTGCCACCCTGGGGAAGCAGGCGAGCTCCTACAATGAGCAGTTCTTC. The V gene is TRBV28, the J gene TRBJ2-1; D unresolved. V dropped 10 bases and J dropped 0 bases, with 19 bases sitting between them. Germline CDR1 reads MDHEN; CDR2 reads SYDVKM. This CDR3 region has 16 residues.

This clonotype showed up many times. V and J are TRBV12-3 or TRBV12-4 and TRBJ1-1; D gene uncertain. This CDR3 is built from 14 residues. Between the trimmed V and J ends, which lost 2 bases and 0 bases, there was a span of 7 bases. The CDR3: CASSLTYMNTEAFF. As DNA, the CDR3 is TGTGCCAGCAGTTTAACTTATATGAACACTGAAGCTTTCTTT.

The chain is built from TRBV20-1 and TRBJ2-3; no reliable D call. The CDR3 loop spans 14 amino acids. Germline V gene data show CDR1 as DFQATT and CDR2 as SNEGSKA (reference sequence). V was trimmed by 3 bases and J by 1 base, leaving 11 bases between them. CDR3 loop: CSASLQRGTDTQYF. The CDR3 nucleotides read TGCAGTGCTAGTTTACAACGGGGCACAGATACGCAGTATTTT.